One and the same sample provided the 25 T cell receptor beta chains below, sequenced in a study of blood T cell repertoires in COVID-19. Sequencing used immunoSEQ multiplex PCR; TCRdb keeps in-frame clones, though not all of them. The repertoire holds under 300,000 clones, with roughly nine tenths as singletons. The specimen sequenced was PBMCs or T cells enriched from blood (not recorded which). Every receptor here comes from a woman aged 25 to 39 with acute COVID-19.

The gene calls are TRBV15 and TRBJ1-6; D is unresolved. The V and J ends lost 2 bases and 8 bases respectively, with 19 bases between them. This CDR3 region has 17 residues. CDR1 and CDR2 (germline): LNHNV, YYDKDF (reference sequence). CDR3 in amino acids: CATSRSIVPLPYSPLHF. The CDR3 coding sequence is TGTGCCACCAGCAGATCTATAGTCCCACTGCCGTATTCACCCCTCCACTTT.

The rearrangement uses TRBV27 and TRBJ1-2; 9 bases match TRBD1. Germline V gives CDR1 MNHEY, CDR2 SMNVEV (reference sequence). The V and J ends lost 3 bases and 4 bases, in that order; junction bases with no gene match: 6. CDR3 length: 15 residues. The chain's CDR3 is CASSFGGQGLYGYTF. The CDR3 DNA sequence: TGTGCCAGCAGTTTTGGGGGACAGGGTCTCTATGGCTACACCTTC.

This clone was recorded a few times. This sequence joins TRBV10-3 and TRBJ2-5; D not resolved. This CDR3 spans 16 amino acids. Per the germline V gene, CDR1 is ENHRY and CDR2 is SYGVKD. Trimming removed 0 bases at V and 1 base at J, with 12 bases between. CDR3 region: CAISESPGRAQETQYF. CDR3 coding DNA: TGTGCCATCAGTGAGTCCCCAGGCAGAGCCCAAGAGACCCAGTACTTC.

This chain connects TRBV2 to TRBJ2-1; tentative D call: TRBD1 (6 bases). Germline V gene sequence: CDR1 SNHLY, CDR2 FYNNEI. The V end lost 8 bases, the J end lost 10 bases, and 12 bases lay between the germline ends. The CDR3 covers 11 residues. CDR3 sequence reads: CASQGFREQFF. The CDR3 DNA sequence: TGTGCCAGCCAGGGGTTTCGAGAGCAGTTCTTC.

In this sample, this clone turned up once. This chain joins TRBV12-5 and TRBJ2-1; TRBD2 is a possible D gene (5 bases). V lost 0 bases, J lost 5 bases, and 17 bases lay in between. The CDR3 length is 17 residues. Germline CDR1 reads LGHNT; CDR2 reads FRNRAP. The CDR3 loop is CASGLVVQRRSHNEQFF. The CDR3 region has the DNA TGTGCTAGTGGTTTGGTAGTCCAGCGGAGGTCTCACAATGAGCAGTTCTTC.

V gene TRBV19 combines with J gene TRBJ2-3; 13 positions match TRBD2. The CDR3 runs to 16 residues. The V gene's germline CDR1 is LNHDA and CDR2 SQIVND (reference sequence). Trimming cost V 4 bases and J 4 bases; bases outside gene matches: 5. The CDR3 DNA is TGTGCCAGTAGTAAGTCCACTAGCGGGAGGGCAGATACGCAGTATTTT. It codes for CASSKSTSGRADTQYF.

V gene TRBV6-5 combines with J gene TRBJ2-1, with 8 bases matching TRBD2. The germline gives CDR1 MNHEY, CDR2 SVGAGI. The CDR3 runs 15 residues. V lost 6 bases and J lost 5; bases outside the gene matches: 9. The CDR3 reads CASSRRRGVNNEQFF. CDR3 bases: TGTGCCAGCAGCCGGAGGCGGGGGGTAAACAATGAGCAGTTCTTC.

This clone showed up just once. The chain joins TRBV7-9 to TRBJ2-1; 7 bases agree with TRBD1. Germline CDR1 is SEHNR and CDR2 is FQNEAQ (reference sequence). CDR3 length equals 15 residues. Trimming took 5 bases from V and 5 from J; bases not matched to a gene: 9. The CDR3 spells CASSPQGPPHNEQFF. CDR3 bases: TGTGCCAGCAGCCCACAGGGGCCACCCCACAATGAGCAGTTCTTC.

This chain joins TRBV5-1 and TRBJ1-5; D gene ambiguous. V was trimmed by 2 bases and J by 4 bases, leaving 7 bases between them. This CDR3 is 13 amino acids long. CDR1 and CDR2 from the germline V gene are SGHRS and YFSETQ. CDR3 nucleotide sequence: TGCGCCAGCAGCTTCACGGGGAATCAGCCCCAGCATTTT. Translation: CASSFTGNQPQHF.

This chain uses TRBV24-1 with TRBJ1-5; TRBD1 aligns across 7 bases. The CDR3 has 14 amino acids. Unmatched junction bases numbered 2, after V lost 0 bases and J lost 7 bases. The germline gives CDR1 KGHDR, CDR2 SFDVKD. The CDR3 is CATSDLQGDQPQHF. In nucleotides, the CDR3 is TGTGCCACCAGTGATTTGCAGGGGGACCAGCCCCAGCATTTT.

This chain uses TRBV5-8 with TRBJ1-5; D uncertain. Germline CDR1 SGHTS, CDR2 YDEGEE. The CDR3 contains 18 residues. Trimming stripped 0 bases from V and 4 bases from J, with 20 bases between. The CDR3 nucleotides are TGTGCCAGCAGCTTGGTTCCGGGAACTCTAAAGAGGAATCAGCCCCAGCATTTT. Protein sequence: CASSLVPGTLKRNQPQHF.

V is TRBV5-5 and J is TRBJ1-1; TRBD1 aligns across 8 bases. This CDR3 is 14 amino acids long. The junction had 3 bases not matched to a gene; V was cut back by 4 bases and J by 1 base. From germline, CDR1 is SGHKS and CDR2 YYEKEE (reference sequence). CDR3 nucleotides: TGTGCCAGCAGCCCGGGACAGGAGAACACTGAAGCTTTCTTT. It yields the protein CASSPGQENTEAFF.

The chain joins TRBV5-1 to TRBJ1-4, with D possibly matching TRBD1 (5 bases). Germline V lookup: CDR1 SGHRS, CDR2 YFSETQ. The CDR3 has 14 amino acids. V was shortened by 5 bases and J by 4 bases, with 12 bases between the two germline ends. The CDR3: CASSTTGLNEKLFF. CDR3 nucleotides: TGCGCCAGCAGTACCACGGGACTTAATGAAAAACTGTTTTTT.

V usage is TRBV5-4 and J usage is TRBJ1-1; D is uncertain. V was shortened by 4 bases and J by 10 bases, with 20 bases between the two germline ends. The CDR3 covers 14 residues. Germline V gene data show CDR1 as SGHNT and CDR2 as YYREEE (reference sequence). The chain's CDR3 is CASSTGLTYAAAFF. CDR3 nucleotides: TGTGCCAGCAGCACGGGTCTGACCTACGCTGCAGCTTTCTTT. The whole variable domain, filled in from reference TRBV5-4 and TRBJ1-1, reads ETGVTQSPTHLIKTRGQQVTLRCSSQSGHNTVSWYQQALGQGPQFIFQYYREEENGRGNFPPRFSGLQFPNYSSELNVNALELDDSALYLCASSTGLTYAAAFFGQGTRLTVV.

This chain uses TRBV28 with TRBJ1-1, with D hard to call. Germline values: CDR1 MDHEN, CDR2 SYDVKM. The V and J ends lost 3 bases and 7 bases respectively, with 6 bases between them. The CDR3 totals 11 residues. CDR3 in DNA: TGTGCCAGCAGTTTTGGTAGTGAAGCTTTCTTT. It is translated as CASSFGSEAFF. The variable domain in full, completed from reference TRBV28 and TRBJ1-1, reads DVKVTQSSRYLVKRTGEKVFLECVQDMDHENMFWYRQDPGLGLRLIYFSYDVKMKEKGDIPEGYSVSREKKERFSLILESASTNQTSMYLCASSFGSEAFFGQGTRLTVV.

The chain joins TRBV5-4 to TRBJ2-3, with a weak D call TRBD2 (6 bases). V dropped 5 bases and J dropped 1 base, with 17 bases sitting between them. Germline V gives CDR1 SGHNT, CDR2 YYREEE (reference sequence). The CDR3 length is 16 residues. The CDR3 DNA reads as TGTGCCAGCAGTTGGGGTATGGGCGGGGGCACAGATACGCAGTATTTT. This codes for CASSWGMGGGTDTQYF.

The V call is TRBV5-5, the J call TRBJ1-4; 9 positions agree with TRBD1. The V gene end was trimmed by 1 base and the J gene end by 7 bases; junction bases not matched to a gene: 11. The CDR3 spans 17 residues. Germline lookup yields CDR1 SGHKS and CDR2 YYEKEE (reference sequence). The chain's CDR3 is CASSLSDRGLRVEKLFF. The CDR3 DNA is TGTGCCAGCAGCTTGAGTGACAGGGGGTTAAGGGTTGAAAAACTGTTTTTT.

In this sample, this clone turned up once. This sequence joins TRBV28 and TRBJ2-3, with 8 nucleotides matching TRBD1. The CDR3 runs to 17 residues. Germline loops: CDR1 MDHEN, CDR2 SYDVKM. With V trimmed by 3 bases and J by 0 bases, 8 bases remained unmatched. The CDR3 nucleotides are TGTGCCAGCAGTTTTAGCGACAGGACAGGGAGCACAGATACGCAGTATTTT. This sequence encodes CASSFSDRTGSTDTQYF.

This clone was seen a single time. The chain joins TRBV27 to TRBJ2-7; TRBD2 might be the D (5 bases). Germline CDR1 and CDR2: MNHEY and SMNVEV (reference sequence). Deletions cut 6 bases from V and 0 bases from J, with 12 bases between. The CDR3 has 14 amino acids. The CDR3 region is CASSPTSISYEQYF. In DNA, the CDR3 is TGTGCCAGCAGCCCCACTAGTATCTCCTACGAGCAGTACTTC.

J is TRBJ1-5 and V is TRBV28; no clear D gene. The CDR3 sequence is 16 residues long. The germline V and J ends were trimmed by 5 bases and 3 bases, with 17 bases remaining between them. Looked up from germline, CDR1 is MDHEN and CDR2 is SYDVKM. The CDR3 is CASSTHGRGFNQPQHF. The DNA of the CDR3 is TGTGCCAGCAGTACCCATGGGCGTGGGTTCAATCAGCCCCAGCATTTT. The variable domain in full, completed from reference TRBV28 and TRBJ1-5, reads DVKVTQSSRYLVKRTGEKVFLECVQDMDHENMFWYRQDPGLGLRLIYFSYDVKMKEKGDIPEGYSVSREKKERFSLILESASTNQTSMYLCASSTHGRGFNQPQHFGDGTRLSIL.

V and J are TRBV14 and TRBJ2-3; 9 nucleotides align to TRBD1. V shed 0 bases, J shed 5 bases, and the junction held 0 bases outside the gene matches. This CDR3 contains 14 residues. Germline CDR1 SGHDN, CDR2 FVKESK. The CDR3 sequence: CASSQETGGDTQYF. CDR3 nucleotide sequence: TGTGCCAGCAGCCAAGAGACAGGGGGAGATACGCAGTATTTT.

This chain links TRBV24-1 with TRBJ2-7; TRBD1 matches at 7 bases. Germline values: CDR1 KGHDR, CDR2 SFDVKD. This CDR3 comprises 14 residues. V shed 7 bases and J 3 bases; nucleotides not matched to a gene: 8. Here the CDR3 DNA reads TGTGCCACCAGCTCTCGGGACAGCTACTACGAGCAGTACTTC. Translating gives CATSSRDSYYEQYF.

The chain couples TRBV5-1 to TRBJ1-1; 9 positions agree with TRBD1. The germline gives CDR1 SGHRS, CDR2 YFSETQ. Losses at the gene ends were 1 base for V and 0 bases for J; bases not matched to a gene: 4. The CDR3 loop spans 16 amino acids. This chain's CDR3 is CASSLWDRDMNTEAFF. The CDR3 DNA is TGCGCCAGCAGCTTGTGGGACAGGGATATGAACACTGAAGCTTTCTTT.

The CDR3 DNA follows: TGTGCCAGCAGTGCTTGGACTAGCGGAGCAGGCGGGACCCAGTACTTC. Protein sequence: CASSAWTSGAGGTQYF. The rearrangement links TRBV25-1 to TRBJ2-5; 10 bases line up with TRBD2. The length of the CDR3 is 16 residues. V shed 4 bases and J 7 bases; nucleotides not matched to a gene: 12. Per the germline V gene, CDR1 is MGHDK and CDR2 is SYGVNS.

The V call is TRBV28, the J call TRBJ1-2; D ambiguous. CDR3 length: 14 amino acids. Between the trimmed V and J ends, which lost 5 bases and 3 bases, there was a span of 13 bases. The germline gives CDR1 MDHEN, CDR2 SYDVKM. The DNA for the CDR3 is TGTGCCAGCAGTCCACCCGGAGGCTACTATGGCTACACCTTC. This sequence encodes CASSPPGGYYGYTF.